One and the same sample provided the 18 T cell receptor beta chains below, sequenced in a study of CD8 T cells in Susac syndrome. cDNA came from roughly 0.53 to 1 ug RNA primed by random hexamers. From the immunoSEQ multiplex PCR reads, TCRdb called clonotypes with MiXCR, one entry per CDR3 protein. The sample has approximately 230,000 distinct CDR3 sequences; roughly 95% are singletons. Sequenced material: CD4+ T cells from PBMCs. Receptors originate from a human donor with multiple sclerosis.

V and J are TRBV28 and TRBJ2-2; 9 bases fit TRBD2. CDR1 and CDR2 (germline): MDHEN, SYDVKM. The CDR3 is made up of 16 amino acids. V shed 3 bases, J shed 3 bases, and the junction held 5 bases outside the gene matches. CDR3: CASSLRRGGDTGELFF. DNA of the CDR3: TGTGCCAGCAGTTTGAGGCGGGGGGGCGACACCGGGGAGCTGTTTTTT. Full variable domain (missing parts from reference TRBV28 and TRBJ2-2): DVKVTQSSRYLVKRTGEKVFLECVQDMDHENMFWYRQDPGLGLRLIYFSYDVKMKEKGDIPEGYSVSREKKERFSLILESASTNQTSMYLCASSLRRGGDTGELFFGEGSRLTVL.

This chain uses TRBV24-1 with TRBJ2-2, with 8 positions matching TRBD1. Germline lookup yields CDR1 KGHDR and CDR2 SFDVKD. The CDR3 spans 16 residues. V shed 9 bases and J 2 bases; nucleotides not matched to a gene: 10. CDR3 in DNA: TGTGCCACCGCAGCCCTTGGACAGGGTAACACCGGGGAGCTGTTTTTT. This encodes CATAALGQGNTGELFF.

V usage is TRBV20-1 and J usage is TRBJ2-5, with 13 bases identical to TRBD2. The trim removed 5 bases at V and 5 bases at J, leaving 8 bases unmatched. The CDR3 runs 15 residues. Germline V lookup: CDR1 DFQATT, CDR2 SNEGSKA (reference sequence). The CDR3 sequence: CSAGELAGGAETQYF. The CDR3, as DNA: TGCAGTGCTGGGGAACTAGCGGGAGGGGCGGAGACCCAGTACTTC.

The gene calls are TRBV25-1 and TRBJ1-5; perhaps TRBD1 as D (6 bases). Trimming cost V 2 bases and J 4 bases, with 9 bases left between them. Germline-derived CDR1 and CDR2 are MGHDK and SYGVNS. CDR3 length: 14 residues. The CDR3, as DNA: TGTGCCAGCAGTGAAGTGGGGGCAAATCAGCCCCAGCATTTT. This encodes CASSEVGANQPQHF.

The chain joins TRBV6-1 to TRBJ2-1; TRBD1 matches 9 bases. Unmatched junction bases numbered 7, after V lost 8 bases and J lost 5 bases. Germline V CDR1 and CDR2: MNHNS, SASEGT. This CDR3 spans 14 amino acids. The CDR3, as DNA: TGTGCCAGCCGGTGGGGACAGGGCAACAATGAGCAGTTCTTC. Residues: CASRWGQGNNEQFF.

V and J are TRBV3-1 and TRBJ1-1, with TRBD1 matching 7 bases. The CDR3 totals 16 residues. Per the germline V gene, CDR1 is LGHDT and CDR2 is YNNKEL (reference sequence). V gave up 2 bases and J gave up 1 base; unmatched junction bases: 7. This CDR3 reads CASSQRPGQPNTEAFF. DNA of the CDR3: TGTGCCAGCAGCCAACGGCCGGGACAGCCGAACACTGAAGCTTTCTTT.

This clonotype was recorded only once. The chain carries TRBV3-1 and TRBJ1-2; 7 bases match TRBD1. This CDR3 spans 14 amino acids. Losses at the gene ends were 6 bases for V and 0 bases for J; bases not matched to a gene: 4. From germline, CDR1 is LGHDT and CDR2 YNNKEL (reference sequence). The CDR3 DNA reads TGTGCCAGCAGGGACACAGGGGCTAACTATGGCTACACCTTC. Encoded protein: CASRDTGANYGYTF. Full variable domain (outside the CDR3, taken from reference TRBV3-1 and TRBJ1-2): DTAVSQTPKYLVTQMGNDKSIKCEQNLGHDTMYWYKQDSKKFLKIMFSYNNKELIINETVPNRFSPKSPDKAHLNLHINSLELGDSAVYFCASRDTGANYGYTFGSGTRLTVV.

The V and J genes are TRBV19 and TRBJ1-2, with D tentatively TRBD1 (5 bases). The length of the CDR3 is 15 residues. CDR1 and CDR2 (germline): LNHDA, SQIVND (reference sequence). V was shortened by 3 bases and J by 3 bases, with 14 bases between the two germline ends. CDR3 sequence: CASSIGGFGDYGYTF. In DNA, the CDR3 is TGTGCCAGTAGTATCGGGGGGTTCGGCGACTATGGCTACACCTTC.

This chain links TRBV6-5 with TRBJ1-1, with a weak D call TRBD1 (5 bases). V dropped 9 bases and J dropped 6 bases, with 14 bases sitting between them. Germline V gene sequence: CDR1 MNHEY, CDR2 SVGAGI. This CDR3 has 12 amino acids. The CDR3 spells CASRGVQAEAFF. CDR3 DNA sequence: TGTGCCAGTCGGGGGGTGCAGGCTGAAGCTTTCTTT.

Remarks on this clonotype: The junction departs from the called germline gene at one end, perhaps through a read error. This chain joins TRBV7-7 and TRBJ2-3; unclear D gene. Germline loops: CDR1 SSHAT, CDR2 FNYEAQ (reference sequence). The CDR3 sequence is 12 residues long. CDR3 coding DNA: TGTGCTAGCAGCTTGAGGCCCGTTACGCAGTATTTT. Translating it yields CASSLRPVTQYF. Based on the CDR3 plus reference TRBV7-7 and TRBJ2-3, the full variable domain is GAGVSQSPRYKVTKRGQDVTLRCDPISSHATLYWYQQALGQGPEFLTYFNYEAQPDKSGLPSDRFSAERPEGSISTLTIQRTEQRDSAMYRCASSLRPVTQYFGPGTRLTVL.

This chain links TRBV6-1 with TRBJ1-4; D unresolved. Germline V CDR1 and CDR2: MNHNS, SASEGT. V was cut by 6 bases and J by 5 bases, with 4 bases left in between. The CDR3 runs to 11 residues. DNA for the CDR3: TGTGCCAGCAGGGGGAATGAAAAACTGTTTTTT. It encodes CASRGNEKLFF.

This clonotype has only one observation. This rearrangement joins TRBV20-1 to TRBJ2-3, with TRBD2 identical over 8 bases. The V gene's germline CDR1 is DFQATT and CDR2 SNEGSKA (reference sequence). The CDR3 totals 16 residues. J was trimmed by 0 bases and V by 2 bases; bases with no gene match: 7. The CDR3 nucleotides read TGCAGTGCTAGACCCAAACTAGCGGCAAGCACAGATACGCAGTATTTT. This encodes CSARPKLAASTDTQYF.

The chain has TRBV6-1 and TRBJ2-2; 8 bases agree with TRBD1. CDR3 length: 17 residues. Per the germline V gene, CDR1 is MNHNS and CDR2 is SASEGT. V lost 4 bases to trimming and J lost 3 bases; unmatched junction nucleotides: 10. DNA for the CDR3: TGTGCCAGCAGTGGTCGAACAGGGGGTGGGGACACCGGGGAGCTGTTTTTT. This encodes CASSGRTGGGDTGELFF.

This clonotype is a singleton in its sample. The rearrangement links TRBV29-1 to TRBJ2-2, with 8 bases that match TRBD1. V gave up 4 bases and J gave up 6 bases; unmatched junction bases: 7. CDR1 is SQVTM and CDR2 is ANQGSEA in the germline V gene. The CDR3 contains 14 residues. The CDR3 is CSVGTGLYSGELFF. CDR3 nucleotides: TGCAGCGTTGGGACAGGGTTATATTCCGGGGAGCTGTTTTTT.

This chain joins TRBV18 and TRBJ1-1; weak D call: TRBD1 (5 bases). From germline, CDR1 is KGHSH and CDR2 LQKENI. The CDR3 sequence is 17 residues long. Trimming took off 0 bases at V and 1 base at J, with 15 bases between the two ends. The CDR3 bases are TGTGCCAGCTCACCACCGTCGCCGGGACGGCAGAACACTGAAGCTTTCTTT. Its protein is CASSPPSPGRQNTEAFF.

This sequence joins TRBV6-2 or TRBV6-3 and TRBJ1-2, with D possibly matching TRBD1 (5 bases). The V and J ends lost 6 bases and 4 bases respectively, with 15 bases between them. The CDR3 extends over 14 amino acids. Germline CDR1 and CDR2: MNHEY and SVGEGT. This CDR3 reads CASRSVGDGYGYTF. CDR3 nucleotide sequence: TGTGCCAGCAGATCCGTAGGGGATGGCTATGGCTACACCTTC.

The V call is TRBV29-1, the J call TRBJ2-2; D might be TRBD1 (6 bases). This CDR3 has 14 amino acids. The germline gives CDR1 SQVTM, CDR2 ANQGSEA. V shed 5 bases and J shed 1 base, with 11 bases lying between them. The CDR3 DNA sequence: TGCAGCGTTACCGGGACACTGAACACCGGGGAGCTGTTTTTT. Its protein is CSVTGTLNTGELFF.

The rearrangement joins TRBV5-1 to TRBJ1-6; a possible D gene is TRBD1 (6 bases). CDR1 is SGHRS and CDR2 is YFSETQ in the germline V gene. Trimming took off 2 bases at V and 9 bases at J, with 15 bases between the two ends. The CDR3 consists of 15 residues. The CDR3 sequence: CASSLQGKSGSPLHF. DNA for the CDR3: TGCGCCAGCAGCTTACAGGGAAAGTCAGGTTCACCCCTCCACTTT.